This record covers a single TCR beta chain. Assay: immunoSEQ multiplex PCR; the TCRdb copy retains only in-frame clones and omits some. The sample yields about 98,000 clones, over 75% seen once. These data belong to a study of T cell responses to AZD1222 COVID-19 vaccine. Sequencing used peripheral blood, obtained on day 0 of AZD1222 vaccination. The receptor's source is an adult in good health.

In nucleotides, the CDR3 is TGTGCCAGCAGCCTGAATCACCGGGACTTCCAAGAGACCCAGTACTTC. It is translated as CASSLNHRDFQETQYF. The chain couples TRBV7-8 to TRBJ2-5; weak D call: TRBD2 (6 bases). CDR1 is SGHVS and CDR2 is FQNEAQ in the germline V gene. CDR3 length: 16 amino acids. Trimming shortened V by 5 bases and J by 1 base, and 17 bases separated the two germline ends. The entire variable domain, with the rest obtained from reference TRBV7-8 and TRBJ2-5, is as follows: GAGVSQSPRYKVAKRGQDVALRCDPISGHVSLFWYQQALGQGPEFLTYFQNEAQLDKSGLPSDRFFAERPEGSVSTLKIQRTQQEDSAVYLCASSLNHRDFQETQYFGPGTRLLVL.